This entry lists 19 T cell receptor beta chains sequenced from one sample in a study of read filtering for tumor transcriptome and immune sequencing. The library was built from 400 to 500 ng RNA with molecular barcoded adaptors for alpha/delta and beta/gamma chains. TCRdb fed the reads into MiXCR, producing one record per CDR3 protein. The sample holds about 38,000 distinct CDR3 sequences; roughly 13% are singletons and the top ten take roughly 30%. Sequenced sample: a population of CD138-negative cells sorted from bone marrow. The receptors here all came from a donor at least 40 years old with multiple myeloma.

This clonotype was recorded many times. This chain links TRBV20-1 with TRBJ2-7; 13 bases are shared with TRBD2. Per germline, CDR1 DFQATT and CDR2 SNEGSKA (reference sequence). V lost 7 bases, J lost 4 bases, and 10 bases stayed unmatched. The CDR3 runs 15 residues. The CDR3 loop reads CSGTSGRAPIYEQYF. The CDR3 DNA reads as TGCAGTGGTACTAGCGGGAGGGCCCCCATATACGAGCAGTACTTC.

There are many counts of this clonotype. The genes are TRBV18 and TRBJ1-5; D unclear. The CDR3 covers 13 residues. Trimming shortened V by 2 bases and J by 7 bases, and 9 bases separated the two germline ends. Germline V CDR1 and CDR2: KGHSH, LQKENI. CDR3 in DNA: TGTGCCAGCTCACCAGGGGTTAAGCAGCCCCAGCATTTT. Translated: CASSPGVKQPQHF.

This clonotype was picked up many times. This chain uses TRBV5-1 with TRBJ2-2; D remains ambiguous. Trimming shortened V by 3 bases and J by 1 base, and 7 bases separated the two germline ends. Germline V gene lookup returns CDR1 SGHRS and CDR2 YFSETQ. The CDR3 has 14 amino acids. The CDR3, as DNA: TGCGCCAGCAGCTCCGCCGTGAACACCGGGGAGCTGTTTTTT. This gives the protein CASSSAVNTGELFF. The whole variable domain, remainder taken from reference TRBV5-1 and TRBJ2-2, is KAGVTQTPRYLIKTRGQQVTLSCSPISGHRSVSWYQQTPGQGLQFLFEYFSETQRNKGNFPGRFSGRQFSNSRSEMNVSTLELGDSALYLCASSSAVNTGELFFGEGSRLTVL.

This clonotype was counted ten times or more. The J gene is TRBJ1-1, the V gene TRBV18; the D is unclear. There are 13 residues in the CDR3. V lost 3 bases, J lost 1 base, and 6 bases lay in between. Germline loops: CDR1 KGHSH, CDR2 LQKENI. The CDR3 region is CASSPQKNTEAFF. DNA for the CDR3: TGTGCCAGCTCACCTCAAAAGAACACTGAAGCTTTCTTT.

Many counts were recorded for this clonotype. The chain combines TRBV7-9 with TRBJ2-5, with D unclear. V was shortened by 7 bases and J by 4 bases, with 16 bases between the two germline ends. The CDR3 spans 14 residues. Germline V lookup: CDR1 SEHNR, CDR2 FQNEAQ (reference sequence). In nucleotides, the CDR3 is TGTGCCAGCACCTTCCCCACTGCTACAGAGACCCAGTACTTC. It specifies CASTFPTATETQYF.

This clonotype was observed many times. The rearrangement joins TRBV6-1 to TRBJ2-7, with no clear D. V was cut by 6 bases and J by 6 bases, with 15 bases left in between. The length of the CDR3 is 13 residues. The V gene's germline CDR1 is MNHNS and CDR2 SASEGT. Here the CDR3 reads CASRRGRMGEQYF. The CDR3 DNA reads TGTGCCAGCAGGAGAGGACGAATGGGCGAGCAGTACTTC.

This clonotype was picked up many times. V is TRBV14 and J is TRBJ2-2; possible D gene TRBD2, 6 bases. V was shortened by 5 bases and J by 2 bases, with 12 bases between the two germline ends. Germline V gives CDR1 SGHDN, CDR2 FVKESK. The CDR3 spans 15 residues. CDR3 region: CASSATSTNTGELFF. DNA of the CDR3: TGTGCCAGCAGCGCGACTAGTACAAACACCGGGGAGCTGTTTTTT.

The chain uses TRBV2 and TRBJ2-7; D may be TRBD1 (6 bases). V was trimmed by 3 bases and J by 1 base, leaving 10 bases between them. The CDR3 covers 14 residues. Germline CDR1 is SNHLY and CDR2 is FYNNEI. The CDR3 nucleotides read TGTGCCAGCAGTGAGCAGGGGTTGTCCTACGAGCAGTACTTC. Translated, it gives CASSEQGLSYEQYF.

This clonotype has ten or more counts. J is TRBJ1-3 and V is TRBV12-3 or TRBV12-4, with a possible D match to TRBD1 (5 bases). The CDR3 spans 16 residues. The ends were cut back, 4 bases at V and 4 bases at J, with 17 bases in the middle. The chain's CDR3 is CASSWDPRTSGNTIYF. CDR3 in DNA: TGTGCCAGCAGTTGGGACCCCCGGACCTCGGGAAACACCATATATTTT.

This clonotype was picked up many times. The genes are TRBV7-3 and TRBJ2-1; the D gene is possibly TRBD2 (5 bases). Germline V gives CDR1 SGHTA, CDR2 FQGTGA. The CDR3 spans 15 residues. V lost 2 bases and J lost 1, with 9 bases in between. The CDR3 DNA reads TGTGCCAGCAGCTTATCGGGGATGTCCTACAATGAGCAGTTCTTC. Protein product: CASSLSGMSYNEQFF. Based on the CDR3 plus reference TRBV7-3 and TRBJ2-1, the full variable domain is GAGVSQTPSNKVTEKGKYVELRCDPISGHTALYWYRQSLGQGPEFLIYFQGTGAADDSGLPNDRFFAVRPEGSVSTLKIQRTERGDSAVYLCASSLSGMSYNEQFFGPGTRLTVL.

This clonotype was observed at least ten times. This CDR3 is CASGLFFRKNTGELFF. In DNA form, the CDR3 reads TGTGCCAGCGGACTGTTTTTTAGGAAGAACACCGGGGAGCTGTTTTTT. The V and J genes are TRBV7-9 and TRBJ2-2; D possibly corresponds to TRBD2 (5 bases). V dropped 8 bases and J dropped 1 base, with 17 bases sitting between them. Looked up from germline, CDR1 is SEHNR and CDR2 is FQNEAQ (reference sequence). The CDR3 totals 16 residues.

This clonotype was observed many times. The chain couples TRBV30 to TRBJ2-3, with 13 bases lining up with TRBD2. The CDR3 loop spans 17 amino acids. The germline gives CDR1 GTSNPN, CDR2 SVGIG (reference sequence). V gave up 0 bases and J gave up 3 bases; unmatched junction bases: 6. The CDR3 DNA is TGTGCCTGGAGTGTACTAGCGGGAGGGGCGAGGACAGATACGCAGTATTTT. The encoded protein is CAWSVLAGGARTDTQYF.

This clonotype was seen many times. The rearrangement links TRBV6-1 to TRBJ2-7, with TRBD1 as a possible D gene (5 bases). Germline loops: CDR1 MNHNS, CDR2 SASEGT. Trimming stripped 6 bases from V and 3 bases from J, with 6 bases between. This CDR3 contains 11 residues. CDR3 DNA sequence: TGTGCCAGCAGCAGGGTCTACGAGCAGTACTTC. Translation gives CASSRVYEQYF.

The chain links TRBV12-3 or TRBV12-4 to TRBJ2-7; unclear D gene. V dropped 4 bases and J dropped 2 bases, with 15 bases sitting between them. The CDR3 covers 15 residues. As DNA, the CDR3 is TGTGCCAGCAGTTCGGTAATACGAAATCCCTACGAGCAGTACTTC. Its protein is CASSSVIRNPYEQYF.

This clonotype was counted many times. The CDR3 reads CAISESALAGEQYF. Here the CDR3 DNA reads TGTGCCATCAGTGAGTCGGCACTAGCGGGCGAGCAGTACTTC. V is TRBV10-3 and J is TRBJ2-7; 9 bases line up with TRBD2. This CDR3 is 14 amino acids long. Germline assignment: CDR1 ENHRY and CDR2 SYGVKD. The V segment lost 0 bases and the J segment 6 bases; nucleotides outside the gene matches: 3.

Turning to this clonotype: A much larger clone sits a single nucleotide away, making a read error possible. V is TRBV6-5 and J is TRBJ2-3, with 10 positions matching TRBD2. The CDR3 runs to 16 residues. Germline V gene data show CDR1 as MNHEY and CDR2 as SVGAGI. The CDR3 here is CASGYSTSGSTDTQYF. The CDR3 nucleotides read TGTGCCAGCGGTTACTCGACTAGCGGGAGCACAGATACGCAGTATTTT.

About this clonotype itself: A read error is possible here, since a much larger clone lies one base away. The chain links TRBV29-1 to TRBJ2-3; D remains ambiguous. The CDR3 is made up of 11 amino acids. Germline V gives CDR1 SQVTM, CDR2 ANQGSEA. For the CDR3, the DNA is TGCGGCGTTGAAGATCAAGGCACGCAGTATTTT. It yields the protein CGVEDQGTQYF.

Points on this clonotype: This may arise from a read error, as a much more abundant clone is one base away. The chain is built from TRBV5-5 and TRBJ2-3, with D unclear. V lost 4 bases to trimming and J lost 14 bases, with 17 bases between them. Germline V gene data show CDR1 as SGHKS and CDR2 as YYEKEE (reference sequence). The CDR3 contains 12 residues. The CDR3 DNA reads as TGTGCCAGCAGCCCTGGTGGTCCCGGGCGGTATTTT. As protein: CASSPGGPGRYF.

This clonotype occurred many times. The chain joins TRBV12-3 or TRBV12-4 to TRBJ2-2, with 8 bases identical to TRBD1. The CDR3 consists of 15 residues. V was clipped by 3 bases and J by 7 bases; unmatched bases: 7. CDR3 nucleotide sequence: TGTGCCAGCAGTTTTGGGGCAGGGGGCCTCGGGGAGCTGTTTTTT. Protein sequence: CASSFGAGGLGELFF.